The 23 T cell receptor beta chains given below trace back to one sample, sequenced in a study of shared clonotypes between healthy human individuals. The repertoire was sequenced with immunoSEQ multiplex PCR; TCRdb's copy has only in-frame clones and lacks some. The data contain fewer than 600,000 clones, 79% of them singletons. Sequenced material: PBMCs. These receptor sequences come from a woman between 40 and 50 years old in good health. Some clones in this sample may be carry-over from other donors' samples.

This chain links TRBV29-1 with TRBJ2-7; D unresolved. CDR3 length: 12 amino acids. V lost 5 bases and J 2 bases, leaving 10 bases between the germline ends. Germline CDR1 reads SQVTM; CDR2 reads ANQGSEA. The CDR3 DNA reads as TGCAGCGTTTTGGCAGCAACCTACGAGCAGTACTTC. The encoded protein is CSVLAATYEQYF.

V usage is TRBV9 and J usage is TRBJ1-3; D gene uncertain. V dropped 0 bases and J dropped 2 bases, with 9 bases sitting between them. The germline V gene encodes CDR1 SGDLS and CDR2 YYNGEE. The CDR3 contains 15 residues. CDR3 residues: CASSVAPQPGNTIYF. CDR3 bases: TGTGCCAGCAGCGTAGCCCCTCAACCTGGAAACACCATATATTTT.

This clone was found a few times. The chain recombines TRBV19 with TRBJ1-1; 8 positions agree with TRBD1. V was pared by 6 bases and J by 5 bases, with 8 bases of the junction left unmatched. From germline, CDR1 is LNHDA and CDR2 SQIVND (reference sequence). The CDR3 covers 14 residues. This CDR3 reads CASRSTGEGTEAFF. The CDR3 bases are TGTGCCAGTAGGTCGACAGGGGAAGGAACTGAAGCTTTCTTT.

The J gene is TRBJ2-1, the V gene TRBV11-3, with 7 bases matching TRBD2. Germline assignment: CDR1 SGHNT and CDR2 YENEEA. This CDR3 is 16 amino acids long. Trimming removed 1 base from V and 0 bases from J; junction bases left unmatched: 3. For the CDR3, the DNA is TGTGCCAGCAGCTTAGCTAGCGGTAGCTCCTACAATGAGCAGTTCTTC. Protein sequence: CASSLASGSSYNEQFF. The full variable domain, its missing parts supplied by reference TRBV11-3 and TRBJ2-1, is EAGVVQSPRYKIIEKKQPVAFWCNPISGHNTLYWYLQNLGQGPELLIRYENEEAVDDSQLPKDRFSAERLKGVDSTLKIQPAELGDSAVYLCASSLASGSSYNEQFFGPGTRLTVL.

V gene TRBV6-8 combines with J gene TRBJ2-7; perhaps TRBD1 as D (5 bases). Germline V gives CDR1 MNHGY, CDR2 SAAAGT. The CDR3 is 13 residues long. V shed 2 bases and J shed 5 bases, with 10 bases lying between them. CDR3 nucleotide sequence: TGTGCCAGCAGTTACAGGGGATGCCACGAGCAGTACTTC. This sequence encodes CASSYRGCHEQYF.

The CDR3 DNA is TGTGCCAGTAGTACCCCATCTGGACTCGGGCTCTACAATGAGCAGTTCTTC. It is translated as CASSTPSGLGLYNEQFF. The chain has TRBV19 and TRBJ2-1; TRBD2 might be the D (5 bases). The CDR3 totals 17 residues. Deletions cut 4 bases from V and 3 bases from J, with 19 bases between. The germline gives CDR1 LNHDA, CDR2 SQIVND (reference sequence).

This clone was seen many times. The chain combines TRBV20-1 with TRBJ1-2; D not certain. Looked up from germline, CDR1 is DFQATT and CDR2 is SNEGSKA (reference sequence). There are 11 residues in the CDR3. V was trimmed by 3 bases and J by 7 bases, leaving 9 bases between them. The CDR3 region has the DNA TGCAGTGCTAGCTTACCTATTGGCTACACCTTC. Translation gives CSASLPIGYTF.

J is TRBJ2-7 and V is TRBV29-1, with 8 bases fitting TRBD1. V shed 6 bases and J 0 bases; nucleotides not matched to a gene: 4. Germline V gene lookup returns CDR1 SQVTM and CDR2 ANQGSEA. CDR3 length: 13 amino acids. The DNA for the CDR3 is TGCAGCGTGCGGACAGGGCCCTCCTACGAGCAGTACTTC. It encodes CSVRTGPSYEQYF.

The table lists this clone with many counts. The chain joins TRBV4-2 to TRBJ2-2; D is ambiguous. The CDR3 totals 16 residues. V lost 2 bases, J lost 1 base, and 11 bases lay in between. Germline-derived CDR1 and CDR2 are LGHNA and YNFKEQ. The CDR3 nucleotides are TGTGCCAGCAGCCAATTTGGAGTAGAGAACACCGGGGAGCTGTTTTTT. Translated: CASSQFGVENTGELFF.

The CDR3 region is CASSRTGAGTEAFF. The DNA of the CDR3 is TGTGCCAGTAGTAGGACAGGGGCAGGGACTGAAGCTTTCTTT. The J gene is TRBJ1-1, the V gene TRBV19, with 9 nucleotides matching TRBD1. The germline V gene encodes CDR1 LNHDA and CDR2 SQIVND (reference sequence). This CDR3 is built from 14 residues. Trimming removed 4 bases from V and 5 bases from J; junction bases left unmatched: 5. Full variable domain (outside the CDR3, taken from reference TRBV19 and TRBJ1-1): DGGITQSPKYLFRKEGQNVTLSCEQNLNHDAMYWYRQDPGQGLRLIYYSQIVNDFQKGDIAEGYSVSREKKESFPLTVTSAQKNPTAFYLCASSRTGAGTEAFFGQGTRLTVV.

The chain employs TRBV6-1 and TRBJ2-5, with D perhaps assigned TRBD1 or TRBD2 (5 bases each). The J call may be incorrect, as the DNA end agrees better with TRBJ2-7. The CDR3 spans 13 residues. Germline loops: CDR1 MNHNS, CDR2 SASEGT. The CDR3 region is CASSEWRGDEQYF. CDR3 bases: TGTGCCAGCAGTGAATGGAGAGGGGACGAGCAGTACTTC.

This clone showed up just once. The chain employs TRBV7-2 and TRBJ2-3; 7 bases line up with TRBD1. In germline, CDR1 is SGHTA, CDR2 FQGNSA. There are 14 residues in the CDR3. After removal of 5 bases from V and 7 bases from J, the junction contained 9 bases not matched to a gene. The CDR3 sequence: CASSVQGVWNTQYF. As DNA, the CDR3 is TGTGCCAGCAGCGTTCAGGGGGTGTGGAATACGCAGTATTTT.

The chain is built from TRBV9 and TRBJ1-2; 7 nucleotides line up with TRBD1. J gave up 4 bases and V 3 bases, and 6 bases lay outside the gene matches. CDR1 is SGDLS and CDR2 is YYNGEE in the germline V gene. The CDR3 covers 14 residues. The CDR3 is CASSADRSLYGYTF. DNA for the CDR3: TGTGCCAGCAGCGCGGACAGGTCCCTCTATGGCTACACCTTC.

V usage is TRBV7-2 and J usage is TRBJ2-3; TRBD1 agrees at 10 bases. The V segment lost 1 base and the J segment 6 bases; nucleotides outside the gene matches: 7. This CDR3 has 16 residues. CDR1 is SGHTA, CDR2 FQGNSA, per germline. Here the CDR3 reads CASSLGFGQGVDTQYF. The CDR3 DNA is TGTGCCAGCAGCTTAGGGTTTGGACAGGGGGTTGATACGCAGTATTTT.

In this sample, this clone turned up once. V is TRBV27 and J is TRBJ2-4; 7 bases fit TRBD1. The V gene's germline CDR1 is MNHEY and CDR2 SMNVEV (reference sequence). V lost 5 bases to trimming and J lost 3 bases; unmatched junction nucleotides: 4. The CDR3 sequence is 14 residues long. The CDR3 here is CASSTRDSKNIQYF. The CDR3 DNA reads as TGTGCCAGCAGTACCCGGGACAGCAAAAACATTCAGTACTTC.

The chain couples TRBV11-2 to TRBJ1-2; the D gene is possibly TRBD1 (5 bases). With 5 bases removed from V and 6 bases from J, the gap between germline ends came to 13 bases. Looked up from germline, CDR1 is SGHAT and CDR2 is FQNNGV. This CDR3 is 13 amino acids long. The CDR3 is CASSPRQGDGYTF. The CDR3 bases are TGTGCCAGCAGCCCTAGGCAGGGCGATGGCTACACCTTC.

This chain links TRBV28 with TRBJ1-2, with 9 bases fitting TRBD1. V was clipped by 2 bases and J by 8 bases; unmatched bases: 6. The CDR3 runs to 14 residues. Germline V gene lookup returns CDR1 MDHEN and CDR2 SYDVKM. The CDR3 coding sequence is TGTGCCAGCAGTTTAGGGGACAGGGCAGGGGGCTACACCTTC. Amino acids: CASSLGDRAGGYTF.

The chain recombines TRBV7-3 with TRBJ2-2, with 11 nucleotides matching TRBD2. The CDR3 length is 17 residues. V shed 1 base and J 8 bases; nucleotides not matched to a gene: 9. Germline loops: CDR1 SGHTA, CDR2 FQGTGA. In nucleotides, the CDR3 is TGTGCCAGCAGCTTAAGCCCCATACTAGCGGGAGCGGGGGAGCTGTTTTTT. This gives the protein CASSLSPILAGAGELFF.

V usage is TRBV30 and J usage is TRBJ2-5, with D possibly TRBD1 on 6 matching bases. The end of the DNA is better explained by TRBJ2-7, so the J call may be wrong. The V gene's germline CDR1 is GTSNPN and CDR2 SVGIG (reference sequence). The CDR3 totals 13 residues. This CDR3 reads CAWSADRAYEQYF. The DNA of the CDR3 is TGTGCCTGGAGCGCGGACAGAGCCTACGAGCAGTACTTC.

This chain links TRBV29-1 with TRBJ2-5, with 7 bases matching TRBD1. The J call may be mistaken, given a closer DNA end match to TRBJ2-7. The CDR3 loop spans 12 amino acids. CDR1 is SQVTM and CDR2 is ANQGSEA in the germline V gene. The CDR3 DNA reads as TGCAGCGTGGGGGACAGTCAGTACGAGCAGTACTTC. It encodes CSVGDSQYEQYF.

CDR3 region: CASSTAASYNEQFF. The CDR3 DNA follows: TGTGCCAGTAGTACAGCGGCCTCCTACAATGAGCAGTTCTTC. The chain carries TRBV19 and TRBJ2-1; tentatively, D is TRBD2 (5 bases). This CDR3 is built from 14 residues. Germline V lookup: CDR1 LNHDA, CDR2 SQIVND (reference sequence). Trimming removed 4 bases at V and 0 bases at J, with 7 bases between.

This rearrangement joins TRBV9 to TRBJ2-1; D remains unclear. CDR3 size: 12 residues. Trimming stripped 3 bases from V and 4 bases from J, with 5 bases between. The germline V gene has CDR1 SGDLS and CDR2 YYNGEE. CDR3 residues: CASSAKYNEQFF. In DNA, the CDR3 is TGTGCCAGCAGCGCGAAGTACAATGAGCAGTTCTTC.

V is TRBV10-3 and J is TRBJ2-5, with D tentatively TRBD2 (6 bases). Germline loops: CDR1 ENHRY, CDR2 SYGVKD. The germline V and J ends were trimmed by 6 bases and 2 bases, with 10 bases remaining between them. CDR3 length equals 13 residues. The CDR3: CAIRVGGQETQYF. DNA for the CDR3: TGTGCCATCAGGGTCGGGGGTCAAGAGACCCAGTACTTC.